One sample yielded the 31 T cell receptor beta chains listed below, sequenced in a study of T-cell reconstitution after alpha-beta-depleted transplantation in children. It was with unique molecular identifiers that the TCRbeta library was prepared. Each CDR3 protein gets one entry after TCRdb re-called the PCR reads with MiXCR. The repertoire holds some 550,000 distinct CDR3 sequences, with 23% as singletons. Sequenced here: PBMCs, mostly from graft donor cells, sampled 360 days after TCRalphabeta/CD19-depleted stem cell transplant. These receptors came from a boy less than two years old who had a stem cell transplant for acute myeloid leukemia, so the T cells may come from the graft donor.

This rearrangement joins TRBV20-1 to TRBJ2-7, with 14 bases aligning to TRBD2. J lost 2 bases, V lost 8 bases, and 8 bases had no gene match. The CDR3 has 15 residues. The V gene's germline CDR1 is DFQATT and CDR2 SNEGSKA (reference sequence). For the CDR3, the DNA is TGCAGTTCGACTAGCGGGGGGGCCGGTCCCTACGAGCAGTACTTC. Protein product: CSSTSGGAGPYEQYF.

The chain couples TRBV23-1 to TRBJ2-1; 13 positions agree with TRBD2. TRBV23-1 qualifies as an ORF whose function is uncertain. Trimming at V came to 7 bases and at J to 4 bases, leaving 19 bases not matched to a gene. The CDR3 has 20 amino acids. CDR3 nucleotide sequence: TGCGCCAGCAATACCACATGGACTAGCGGGGGCCCTCCTTTTTACAATGAGCAGTTCTTC. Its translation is CASNTTWTSGGPPFYNEQFF.

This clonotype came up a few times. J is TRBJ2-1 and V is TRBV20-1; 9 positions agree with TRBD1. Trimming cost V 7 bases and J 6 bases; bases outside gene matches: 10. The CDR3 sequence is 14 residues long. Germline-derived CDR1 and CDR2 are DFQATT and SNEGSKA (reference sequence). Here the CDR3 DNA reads TGCAGTGTCCTCGGGGGGACAGGGAGCAATGAGCAGTTCTTC. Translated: CSVLGGTGSNEQFF.

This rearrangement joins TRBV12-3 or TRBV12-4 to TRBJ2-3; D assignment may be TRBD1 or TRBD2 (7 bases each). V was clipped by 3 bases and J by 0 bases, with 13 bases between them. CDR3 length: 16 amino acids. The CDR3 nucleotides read TGTGCCAGCAGTTTCCAGGGGGGGGTCAGCACAGATACGCAGTATTTT. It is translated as CASSFQGGVSTDTQYF.

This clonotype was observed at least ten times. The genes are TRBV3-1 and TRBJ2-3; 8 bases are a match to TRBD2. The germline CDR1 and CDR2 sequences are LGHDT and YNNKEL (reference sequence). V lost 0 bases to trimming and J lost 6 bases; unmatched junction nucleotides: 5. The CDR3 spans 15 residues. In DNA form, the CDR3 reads TGTGCCAGCAGCCAAGAACTAGCGGAATGGGATACGCAGTATTTT. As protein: CASSQELAEWDTQYF.

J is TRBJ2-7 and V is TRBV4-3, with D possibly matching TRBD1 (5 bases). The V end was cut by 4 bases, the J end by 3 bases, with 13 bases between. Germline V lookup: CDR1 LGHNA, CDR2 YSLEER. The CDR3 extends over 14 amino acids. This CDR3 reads CASSPTRVGYEQYF. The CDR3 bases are TGCGCCAGCAGCCCCACCAGGGTGGGCTACGAGCAGTACTTC.

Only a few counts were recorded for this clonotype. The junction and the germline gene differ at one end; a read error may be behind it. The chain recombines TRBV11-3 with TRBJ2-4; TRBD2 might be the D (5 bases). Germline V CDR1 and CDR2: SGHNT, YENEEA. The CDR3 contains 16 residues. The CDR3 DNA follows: TGTGCCAGCAGCCTAGACGGAGGCCCAGCCAAAAACATTCAGTACTTC. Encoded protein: CASSLDGGPAKNIQYF.

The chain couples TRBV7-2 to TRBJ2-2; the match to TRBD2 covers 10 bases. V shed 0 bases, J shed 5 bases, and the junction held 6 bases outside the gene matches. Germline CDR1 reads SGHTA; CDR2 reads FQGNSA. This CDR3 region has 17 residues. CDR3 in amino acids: CASSLARNSGGTGELFF. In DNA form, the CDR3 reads TGTGCCAGCAGCTTAGCGCGGAATAGCGGGGGGACCGGGGAGCTGTTTTTT.

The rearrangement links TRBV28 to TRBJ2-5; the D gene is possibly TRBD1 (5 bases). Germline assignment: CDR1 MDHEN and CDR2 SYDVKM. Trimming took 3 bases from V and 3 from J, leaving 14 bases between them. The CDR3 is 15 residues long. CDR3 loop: CASSFLDRTEETQYF. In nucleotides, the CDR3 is TGTGCCAGCAGTTTTCTCGACAGAACCGAAGAGACCCAGTACTTC.

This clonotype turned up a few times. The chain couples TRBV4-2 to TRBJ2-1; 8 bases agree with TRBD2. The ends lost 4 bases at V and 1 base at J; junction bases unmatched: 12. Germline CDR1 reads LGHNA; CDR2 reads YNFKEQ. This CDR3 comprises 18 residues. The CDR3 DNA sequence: TGTGCCAGCAGCCGGGACCAACCAGCGGGGGAATCCTACAATGAGCAGTTCTTC. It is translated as CASSRDQPAGESYNEQFF.

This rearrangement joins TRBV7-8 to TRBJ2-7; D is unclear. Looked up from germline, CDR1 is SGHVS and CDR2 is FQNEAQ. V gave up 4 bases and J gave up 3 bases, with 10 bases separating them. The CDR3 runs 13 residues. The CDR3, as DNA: TGTGCCAGCAGCTCCATTTCTGGCTACGAGCAGTACTTC. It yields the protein CASSSISGYEQYF. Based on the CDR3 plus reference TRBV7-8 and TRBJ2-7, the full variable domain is GAGVSQSPRYKVAKRGQDVALRCDPISGHVSLFWYQQALGQGPEFLTYFQNEAQLDKSGLPSDRFFAERPEGSVSTLKIQRTQQEDSAVYLCASSSISGYEQYFGPGTRLTVT.

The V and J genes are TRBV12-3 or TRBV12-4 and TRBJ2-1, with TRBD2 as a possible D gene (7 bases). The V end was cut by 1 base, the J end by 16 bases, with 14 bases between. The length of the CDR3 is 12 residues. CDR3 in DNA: TGTGCCAGCAGTTTAGGCGGGGGCCTTATATTCTTC. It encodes CASSLGGGLIFF.

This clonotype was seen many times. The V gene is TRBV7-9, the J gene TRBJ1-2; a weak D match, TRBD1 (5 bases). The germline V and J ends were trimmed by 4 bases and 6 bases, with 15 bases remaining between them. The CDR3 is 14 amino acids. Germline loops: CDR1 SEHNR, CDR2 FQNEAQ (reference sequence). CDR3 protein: CASSSEAGSHGYTF. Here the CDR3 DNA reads TGTGCCAGCAGCTCAGAAGCAGGGTCCCATGGCTACACCTTC.

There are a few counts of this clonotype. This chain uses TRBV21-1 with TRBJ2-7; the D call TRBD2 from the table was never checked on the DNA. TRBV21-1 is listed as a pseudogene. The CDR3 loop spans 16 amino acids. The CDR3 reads CASSKDLAGPTYEQYV. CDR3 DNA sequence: TGTGCCAGCAGCAAAGACCTAGCGGGGCCCACCTACGAGCAGTACGTC.

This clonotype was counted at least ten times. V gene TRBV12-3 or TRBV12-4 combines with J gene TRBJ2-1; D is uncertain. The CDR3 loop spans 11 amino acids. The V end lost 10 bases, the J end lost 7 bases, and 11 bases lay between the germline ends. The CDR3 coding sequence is TGTGCCAACTCACGACGGAATGAGCAGTTCTTC. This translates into CANSRRNEQFF.

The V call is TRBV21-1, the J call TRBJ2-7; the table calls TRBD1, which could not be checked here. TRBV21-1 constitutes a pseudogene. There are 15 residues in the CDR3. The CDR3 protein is CASSKGRQGISEQYV. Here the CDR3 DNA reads TGTGCCAGCAGCAAAGGGAGGCAGGGAATCTCCGAGCAGTACGTC.

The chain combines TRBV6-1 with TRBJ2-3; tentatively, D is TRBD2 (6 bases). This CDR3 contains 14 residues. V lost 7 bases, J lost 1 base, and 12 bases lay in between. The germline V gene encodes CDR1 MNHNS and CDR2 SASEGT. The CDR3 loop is CASTAGYGTDTQYF. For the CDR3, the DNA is TGTGCCAGCACTGCGGGGTACGGCACAGATACGCAGTATTTT.

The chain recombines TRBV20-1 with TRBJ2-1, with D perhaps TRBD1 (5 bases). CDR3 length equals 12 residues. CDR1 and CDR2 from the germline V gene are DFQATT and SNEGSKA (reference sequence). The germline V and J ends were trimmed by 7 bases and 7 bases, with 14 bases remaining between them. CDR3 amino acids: CSVSIPGNEQFF. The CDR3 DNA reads TGCAGTGTCTCTATCCCAGGGAATGAGCAGTTCTTC.

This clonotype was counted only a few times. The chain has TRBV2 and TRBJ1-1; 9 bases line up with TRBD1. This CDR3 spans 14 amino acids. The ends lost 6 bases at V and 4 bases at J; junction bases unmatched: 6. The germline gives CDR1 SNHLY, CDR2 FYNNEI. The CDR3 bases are TGTGCCAGCAGAAAGGGACAGGGCGGCACTGAAGCTTTCTTT. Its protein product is CASRKGQGGTEAFF.

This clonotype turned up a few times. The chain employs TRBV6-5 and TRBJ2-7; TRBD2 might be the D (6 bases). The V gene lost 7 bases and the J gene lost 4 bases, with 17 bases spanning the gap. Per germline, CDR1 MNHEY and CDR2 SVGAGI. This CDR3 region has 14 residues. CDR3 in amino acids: CASTRGGTFYEQYF. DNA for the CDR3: TGTGCCAGCACCCGAGGAGGGACTTTTTACGAGCAGTACTTC.

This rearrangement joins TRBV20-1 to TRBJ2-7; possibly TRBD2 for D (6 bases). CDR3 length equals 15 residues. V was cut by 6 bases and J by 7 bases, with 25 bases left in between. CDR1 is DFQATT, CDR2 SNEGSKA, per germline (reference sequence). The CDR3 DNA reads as TGCAGTGCCTCTTCGGGAGCAGGCGAGGTTGAGGAGCAGTACTTC. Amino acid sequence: CSASSGAGEVEEQYF.

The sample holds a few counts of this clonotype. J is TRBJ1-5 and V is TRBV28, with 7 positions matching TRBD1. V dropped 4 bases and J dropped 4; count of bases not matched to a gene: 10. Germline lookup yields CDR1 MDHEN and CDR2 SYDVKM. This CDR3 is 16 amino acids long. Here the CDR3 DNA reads TGTGCCAGCAGTTCCGGGACAGCCAGAAAAAATCAGCCCCAGCATTTT. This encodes CASSSGTARKNQPQHF.

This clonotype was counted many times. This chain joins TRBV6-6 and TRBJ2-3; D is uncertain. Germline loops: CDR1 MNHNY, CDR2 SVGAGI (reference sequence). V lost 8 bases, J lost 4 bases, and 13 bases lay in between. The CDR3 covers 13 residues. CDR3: CASYLGGSDTQYF. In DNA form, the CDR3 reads TGTGCCAGCTACCTTGGCGGTTCAGATACGCAGTATTTT.

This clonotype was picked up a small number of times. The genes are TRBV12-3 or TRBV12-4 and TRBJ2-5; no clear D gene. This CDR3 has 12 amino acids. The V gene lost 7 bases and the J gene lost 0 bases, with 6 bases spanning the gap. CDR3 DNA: TGTGCCAGCATGGGATACCAAGAGACCCAGTACTTC. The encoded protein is CASMGYQETQYF.

CDR3 region: CASSLAPARGDTQYF. The CDR3 coding sequence is TGTGCCAGCAGCTTAGCTCCCGCAAGGGGAGATACGCAGTATTTT. The chain combines TRBV7-2 with TRBJ2-3; possible D gene TRBD1, 5 bases. The CDR3 is 15 residues long. Germline V gene data show CDR1 as SGHTA and CDR2 as FQGNSA. The V end lost 0 bases, the J end lost 5 bases, and 12 bases lay between the germline ends.

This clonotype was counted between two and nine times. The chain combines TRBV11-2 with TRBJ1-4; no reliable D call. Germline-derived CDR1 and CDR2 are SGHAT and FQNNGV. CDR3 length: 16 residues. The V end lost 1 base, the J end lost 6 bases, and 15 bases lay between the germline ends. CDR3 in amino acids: CASSLVFPPEDEKLFF. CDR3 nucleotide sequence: TGTGCCAGCAGCTTAGTCTTTCCGCCTGAGGATGAAAAACTGTTTTTT.

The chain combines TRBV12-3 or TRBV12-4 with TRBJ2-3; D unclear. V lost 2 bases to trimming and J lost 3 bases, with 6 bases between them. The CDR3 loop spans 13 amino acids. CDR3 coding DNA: TGTGCCAGCAGTTTAATTGAGACAGATACGCAGTATTTT. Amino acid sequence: CASSLIETDTQYF.

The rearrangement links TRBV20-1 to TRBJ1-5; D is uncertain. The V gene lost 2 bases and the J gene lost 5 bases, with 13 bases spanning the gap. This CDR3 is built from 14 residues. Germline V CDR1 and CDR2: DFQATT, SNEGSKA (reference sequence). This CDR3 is CSARPGLLDQPQHF. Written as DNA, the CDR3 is TGCAGTGCTAGACCCGGTCTATTGGATCAGCCCCAGCATTTT.

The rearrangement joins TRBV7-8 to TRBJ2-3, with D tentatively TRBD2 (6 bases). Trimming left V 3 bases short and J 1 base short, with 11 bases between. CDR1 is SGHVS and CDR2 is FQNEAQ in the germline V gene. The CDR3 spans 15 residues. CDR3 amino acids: CASSFWPSGTDTQYF. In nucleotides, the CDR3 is TGTGCCAGCAGCTTTTGGCCTAGCGGCACAGATACGCAGTATTTT.

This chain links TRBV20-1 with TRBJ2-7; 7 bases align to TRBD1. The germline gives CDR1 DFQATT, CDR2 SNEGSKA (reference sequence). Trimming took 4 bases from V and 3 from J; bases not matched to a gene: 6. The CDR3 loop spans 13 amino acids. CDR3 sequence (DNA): TGCAGTGCTACAGACAGGGCCTACTACGAGCAGTACGTC. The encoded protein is CSATDRAYYEQYV.

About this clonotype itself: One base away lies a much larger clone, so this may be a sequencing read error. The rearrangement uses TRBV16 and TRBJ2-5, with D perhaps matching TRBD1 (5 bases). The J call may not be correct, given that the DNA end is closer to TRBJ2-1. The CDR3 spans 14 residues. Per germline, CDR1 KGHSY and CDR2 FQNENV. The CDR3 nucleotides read TGTGCCAGCAGTTATGGACAAGTCCAAGAGACCCAGTTCTTC. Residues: CASSYGQVQETQFF.